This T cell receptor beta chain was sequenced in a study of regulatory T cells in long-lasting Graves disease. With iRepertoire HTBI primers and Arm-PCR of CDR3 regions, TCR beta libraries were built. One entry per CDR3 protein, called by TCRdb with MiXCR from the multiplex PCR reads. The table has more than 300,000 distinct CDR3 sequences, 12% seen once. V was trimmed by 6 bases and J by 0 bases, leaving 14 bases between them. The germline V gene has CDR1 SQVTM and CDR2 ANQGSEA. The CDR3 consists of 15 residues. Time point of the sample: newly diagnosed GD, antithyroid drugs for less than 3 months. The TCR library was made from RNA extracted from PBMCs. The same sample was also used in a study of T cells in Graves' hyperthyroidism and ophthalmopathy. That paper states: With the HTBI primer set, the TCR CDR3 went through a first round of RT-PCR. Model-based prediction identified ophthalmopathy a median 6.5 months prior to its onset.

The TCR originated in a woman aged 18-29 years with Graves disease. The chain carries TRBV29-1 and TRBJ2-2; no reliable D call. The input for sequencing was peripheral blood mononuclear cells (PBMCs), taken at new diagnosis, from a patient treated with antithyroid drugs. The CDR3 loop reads CSVALLGTNTGELFF. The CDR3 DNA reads TGCAGCGTCGCCCTCTTAGGGACGAACACCGGGGAGCTGTTTTTT.